The present T cell receptor beta chain was sequenced within a study of shared T cell receptors in the human thymus. TCRdb keeps only in-frame clones here, not all; method: immunoSEQ multiplex PCR. Altogether hundreds of thousands of clones are present, over 75% being singletons, with the ten largest covering 0.0094%. These data also formed part of another study, on human thymus T cells. That investigation notes: Apparent skewing of V and J gene usage characterized both thymic and blood repertoires.

Sequenced input: thymocytes. The receptor was isolated from a boy younger than two with a congenital heart defect.

The CDR3 here is CASSRIPGLVNEQYF. As DNA, the CDR3 is TGTGCCAGCAGTAGGATTCCGGGACTAGTTAACGAGCAGTACTTC. The rearrangement links TRBV5-6 to TRBJ2-7; 8 bases are a match to TRBD2. CDR3 length equals 15 residues. Germline V CDR1 and CDR2: SGHDT, YYEEEE. The V and J ends lost 5 bases and 5 bases, in that order; junction bases with no gene match: 12.